This T cell receptor (beta chain) derives from a study of vaccination effects on CD4 cells after COVID-19. Regarding the study as a whole: Pronounced clonal contraction occurred in clones induced by infection and by vaccine late after vaccination. Nearly all vaccine-induced clones in healthy recipients recognized only SARS-CoV-2.

The trim removed 6 bases at V and 10 bases at J, leaving 13 bases unmatched. This CDR3 has 15 amino acids. Germline V gene lookup returns CDR1 GTSNPN and CDR2 SVGIG (reference sequence). Ahead of sequencing, the ViraFEST assay grew antigen-specific CD4+ T cells using viral peptide pools. The culture ran for about 11 days, and then CD4+ T cells were isolated. BNT162b2 vaccine or mRNA-1273 vaccine was given to participants in two doses. No vaccinee had earlier SARS-CoV-2 infection, and nucleocapsid antibodies were negative. Profiled with immunoSEQ multiplex PCR; TCRdb holds only in-frame clones, not every one. This table has approximately 74,000 clones, 60% to 85% appearing once. Comments on this clone: Its antigen is as yet unknown.

V gene TRBV30 combines with J gene TRBJ1-6, with TRBD1 matching 9 bases. The sequence came from a human donor who received a COVID-19 vaccine. Sequencing used CD4+ T cells from PBMCs cultured with HCoV-OC43 spike peptides, obtained after COVID-19 vaccination. Subset reported: HCoV-OC43 spike overlapping peptide pool stimulation. CDR3 in DNA: TGTGCCTGCACATTTAGGACAGGGGATTCGTCACCCCTCCACTTT. Translated: CACTFRTGDSSPLHF.